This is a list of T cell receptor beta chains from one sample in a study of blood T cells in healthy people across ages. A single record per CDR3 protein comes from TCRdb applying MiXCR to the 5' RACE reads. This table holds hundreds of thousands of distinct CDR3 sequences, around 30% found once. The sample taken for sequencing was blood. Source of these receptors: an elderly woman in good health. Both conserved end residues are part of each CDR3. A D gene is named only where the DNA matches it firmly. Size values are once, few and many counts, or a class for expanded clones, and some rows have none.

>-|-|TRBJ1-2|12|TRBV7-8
TGTGCCAGCAGCGACTCGGAGGATGGCTACACCTTC
CASSDSEDGYTF
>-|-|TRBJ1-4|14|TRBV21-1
TGTGCCAGCAGCAAACCAAGAAATAATGAAAAACTGTTTTTT
CASSKPRNNEKLFF
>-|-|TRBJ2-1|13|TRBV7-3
TGTGCCAGCAGCTTAAATAGCAACAATGAGCAGTTCTTC
CASSLNSNNEQFF
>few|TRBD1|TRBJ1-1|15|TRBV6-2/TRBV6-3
TGTGCCAGCAGTTACGGGACAGGCGCGGGGACTGAAGCTTTCTTT
CASSYGTGAGTEAFF
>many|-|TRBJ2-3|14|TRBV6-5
TGTGCCAGCAGACCTACGTGGTCAGGAGATACGCAGTATTTT
CASRPTWSGDTQYF
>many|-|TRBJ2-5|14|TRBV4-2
TGTGCCAGCAGCCGTGGACAATTCCAAGAGACCCAGTACTTC
CASSRGQFQETQYF
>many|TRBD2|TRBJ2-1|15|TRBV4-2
TGTGCCAGCAGCCTCGGACTAGGGGTGCCAAATGAGCAGTTCTTC
CASSLGLGVPNEQFF
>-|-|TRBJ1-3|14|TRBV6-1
TGTGCCAGCAGTGAAGCGGCTACGGGAAACACCATATATTTT
CASSEAATGNTIYF
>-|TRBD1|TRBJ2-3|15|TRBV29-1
TGCAGCGCTGCGGCGGACAGGGGATGCACAGATACGCAGTATTTT
CSAAADRGCTDTQYF
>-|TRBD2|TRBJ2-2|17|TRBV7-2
TGTGCCAGCAGCCTCCGACTAGCGGGGGGGCTAACCGGGGAGCTGTTTTTT
CASSLRLAGGLTGELFF
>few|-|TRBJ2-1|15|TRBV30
TGTGCCTGGAGCCTTGGTTTTGGGGGTTATAATGAGCAGTTCTTC
CAWSLGFGGYNEQFF
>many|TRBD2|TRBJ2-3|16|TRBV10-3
TGTGCCATCAGTAAAGGCGGGGGGGCTAGCACAGATACGCAGTATTTT
CAISKGGGASTDTQYF
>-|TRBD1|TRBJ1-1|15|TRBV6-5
TGTGCCAGCAGTGAGGACAGGGGATTGAACGCTGAAGCTTTCTTT
CASSEDRGLNAEAFF
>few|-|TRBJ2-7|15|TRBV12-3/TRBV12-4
TGTGCCAGCAGTTTAGGGGCGGGTAGAAACAATGAGCAGTACTTC
CASSLGAGRNNEQYF
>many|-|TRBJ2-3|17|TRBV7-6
TGTGCCAGCAGCTCCGGGGGTGGTCAATCTAGCACAGATACGCAGTATTTT
CASSSGGGQSSTDTQYF
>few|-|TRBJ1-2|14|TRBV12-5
TGTGCTAGTGGTTTGGAAGGAGGGGCGGAGGGCTACACCTTC
CASGLEGGAEGYTF
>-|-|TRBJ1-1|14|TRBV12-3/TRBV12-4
TGTGCCGGCAGCAAGGGACAACAGAACACTGAAGCTTTCTTT
CAGSKGQQNTEAFF
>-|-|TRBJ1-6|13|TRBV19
TGTGCCATCGGGACTGGGGATAATTCACCCCTCCACTTT
CAIGTGDNSPLHF
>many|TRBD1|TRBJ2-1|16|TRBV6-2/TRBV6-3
TGTGCCAGCAGGCCCTCCGGGACAGGGGGCTTTAATGAGCAGTTCTTC
CASRPSGTGGFNEQFF
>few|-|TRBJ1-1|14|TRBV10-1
TGCGCCAGCAGTGAGGGACAGCTGAACACTGAAGCTTTCTTT
CASSEGQLNTEAFF
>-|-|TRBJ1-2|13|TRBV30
TGTGCCTGGTCGGGACTCCCCACACGGGGCTACACCTTC
CAWSGLPTRGYTF
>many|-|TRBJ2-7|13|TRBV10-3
TGTGCCATCAGTGAGAGGGCTAGCAACGAGCAGTACTTC
CAISERASNEQYF
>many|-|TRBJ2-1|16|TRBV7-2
TGTGCCAGCAGCTTAGACTCGGGTGCAGGGGACAATGAGCAGTTCTTC
CASSLDSGAGDNEQFF
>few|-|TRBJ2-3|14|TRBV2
TGTGCCAGCAGTGTGGGGCGCGGCACAGATACGCAGTATTTT
CASSVGRGTDTQYF
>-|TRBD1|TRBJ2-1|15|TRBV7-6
TGTGCCAGCAGCTCCCCTCTAAGACAGGGCCGGGAGCAGTTCTTC
CASSSPLRQGREQFF
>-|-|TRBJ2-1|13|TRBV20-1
TGCAGTGCTGGACCTTCGGGCGGAGAGACCCAGTTCTTC
CSAGPSGGETQFF
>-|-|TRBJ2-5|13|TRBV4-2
TGTGCTAGCAGCCAAGAGTTACAAGAGACCCAGTACTTC
CASSQELQETQYF
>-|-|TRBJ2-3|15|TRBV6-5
TGTGCCAGCAGTTACGGGGCGAAACTTGCAGATACGCAGTATTTT
CASSYGAKLADTQYF
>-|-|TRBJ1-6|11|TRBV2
TGTGCCAGCAGGGTTGATTCACCCCTCCACTTT
CASRVDSPLHF
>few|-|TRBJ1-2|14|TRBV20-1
TGCAGTGCACCTTGGGGGTCCTCTAACTATGGCTACACCTTC
CSAPWGSSNYGYTF
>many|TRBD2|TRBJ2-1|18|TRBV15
TGTGCCACCAGCAGCAGTCAGCTAGGACTAGCGGGGGGAAATGAGCAGTTCTTC
CATSSSQLGLAGGNEQFF
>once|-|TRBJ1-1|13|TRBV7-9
TGTGCCAGCAGCTCGAAATCGAACACTGAAGCTTTCTTT
CASSSKSNTEAFF
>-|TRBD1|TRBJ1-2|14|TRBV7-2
TGTGCCAGCAACAACCTGGGACAGGACTATGGCTACACCTTC
CASNNLGQDYGYTF
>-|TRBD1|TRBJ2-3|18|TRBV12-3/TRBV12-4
TGTGCCAGCAGTCCAATTCAGGGACAGGGGGCGAGAGCAGATACGCAGTATTTT
CASSPIQGQGARADTQYF
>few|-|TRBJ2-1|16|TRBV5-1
TGCGCCAGCAGCTTGTCACATCAATCGCATCGTGGGGGGCAGTTCTTC
CASSLSHQSHRGGQFF
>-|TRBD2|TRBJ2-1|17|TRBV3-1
TGTGCCAGCAGCCAAGAGCGTTCGAGCGGGAGATTCAATGAGCAGTTCTTC
CASSQERSSGRFNEQFF
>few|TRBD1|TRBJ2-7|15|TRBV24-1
TGTGCCACCAGTGACCCCGGACAGGGAGGAGACGAGCAGTACTTC
CATSDPGQGGDEQYF
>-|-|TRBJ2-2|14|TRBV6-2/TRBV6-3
TGTGCCAGCAAAAGTACAGGGAACACCGGGGAGCTGTTTTTT
CASKSTGNTGELFF
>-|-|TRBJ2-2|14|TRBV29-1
TGCAGCGTGACCCCCCGTGGAGGGTTCGGGGAGCTGTTTTTT
CSVTPRGGFGELFF
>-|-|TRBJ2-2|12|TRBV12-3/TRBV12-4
TGTGCCAGCAGTTTACAGCCCGGGGAGCTGTTTTTT
CASSLQPGELFF
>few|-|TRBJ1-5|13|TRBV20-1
TGCAGTGCAACCGGGACTGTCAATCAGCCCCAGCATTTT
CSATGTVNQPQHF
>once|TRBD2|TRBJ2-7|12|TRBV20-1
TGCAGTGCGCTAGCGGGGGGCAATGAGCAGTACTTC
CSALAGGNEQYF
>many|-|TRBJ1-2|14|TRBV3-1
TGTGCCAGCAGCCAAGAGGGGCTCCCGAGAGGCTACACCTTC
CASSQEGLPRGYTF
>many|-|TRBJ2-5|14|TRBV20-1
TGCAGTGTTAAACCGGCCCGGGACAAAGAGACCCAGTACTTC
CSVKPARDKETQYF
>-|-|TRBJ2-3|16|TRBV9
TGTGCCAGCAGCGCTGAAATGGGGATATCCCCCGGTACGCAGTATTTT
CASSAEMGISPGTQYF
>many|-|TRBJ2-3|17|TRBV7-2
TGTGCCAGCAGCTCACCTTGGGGAGCGGTGTCCACAGATACGCAGTATTTT
CASSSPWGAVSTDTQYF
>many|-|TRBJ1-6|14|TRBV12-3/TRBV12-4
TGTGCCAGCAGTTTACTGAAGGAGGGTTCACCCCTCCACTTT
CASSLLKEGSPLHF
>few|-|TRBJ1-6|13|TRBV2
TGTGCCAGCAGTGATAGGGAAATTCGACCCCTCCACTTT
CASSDREIRPLHF
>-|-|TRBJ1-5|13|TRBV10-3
TGTGCCATCAGTGAAGGAAGGGGGCAGCCCCAGCATTTT
CAISEGRGQPQHF
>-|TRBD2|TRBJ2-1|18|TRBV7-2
TGTGCCAGCAGCTTTTACGGGACTAGCGTAAGCTCCTACAATGAGCAGTTCTTC
CASSFYGTSVSSYNEQFF
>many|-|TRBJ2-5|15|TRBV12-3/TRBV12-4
TGTGCCAGCAGTTTGGGGGGACAGACCCAAGAGACCCAGTACTTC
CASSLGGQTQETQYF
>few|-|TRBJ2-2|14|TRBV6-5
TGCGCCACCAGCGGTCTAGTGGGCACCGGGGAGCTGTTTTTT
CATSGLVGTGELFF
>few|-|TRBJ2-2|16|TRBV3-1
TGTGCCAGCAGCCACGGGGCGGCAGGACCCACCGGGGAGCTGTTTTTT
CASSHGAAGPTGELFF
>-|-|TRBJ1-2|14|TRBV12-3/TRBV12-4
TGTGCCAGCAGCCTGAATGGGCGAGTCTACGGCTACACCTTC
CASSLNGRVYGYTF
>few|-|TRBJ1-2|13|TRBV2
TGTGCCAGCGAGATCGGCCCTGTCTATGGCTACACCTTC
CASEIGPVYGYTF